This TCR beta chain was sequenced for a study of T cells of healthy individuals. TCRdb called the 5' RACE reads again in MiXCR, with one record for every CDR3 protein. Among fewer than 70,000 distinct CDR3 sequences listed, 14% to 15% were seen once. A few counts support this clonotype. Germline V gene lookup returns CDR1 SGHNT and CDR2 YYREEE (reference sequence). The CDR3 totals 16 residues. V lost 2 bases and J lost 2, with 16 bases in between. This clonotype was obtained from a human donor in good health. The chain carries TRBV5-4 and TRBJ1-2; D may be TRBD1 (5 bases). For the CDR3, the DNA is TGTGCCAGCAGCTTCGGCGGTGGGGGTGCCAACTATGGCTACACCTTC. Protein product: CASSFGGGGANYGYTF. The entire variable domain, with the rest obtained from reference TRBV5-4 and TRBJ1-2, is as follows: ETGVTQSPTHLIKTRGQQVTLRCSSQSGHNTVSWYQQALGQGPQFIFQYYREEENGRGNFPPRFSGLQFPNYSSELNVNALELDDSALYLCASSFGGGGANYGYTFGSGTRLTVV.